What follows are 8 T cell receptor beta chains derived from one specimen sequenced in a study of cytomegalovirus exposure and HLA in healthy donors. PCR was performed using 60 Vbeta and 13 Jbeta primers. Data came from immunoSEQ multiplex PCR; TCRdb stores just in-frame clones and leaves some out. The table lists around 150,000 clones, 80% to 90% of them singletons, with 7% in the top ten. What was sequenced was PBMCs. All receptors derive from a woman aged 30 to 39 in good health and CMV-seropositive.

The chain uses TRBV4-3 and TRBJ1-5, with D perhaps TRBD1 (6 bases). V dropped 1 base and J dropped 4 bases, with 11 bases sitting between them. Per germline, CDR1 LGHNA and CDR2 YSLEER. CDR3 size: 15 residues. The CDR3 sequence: CASSQVRGGNQPQHF. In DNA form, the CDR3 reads TGCGCCAGCAGCCAAGTCAGGGGAGGGAATCAGCCCCAGCATTTT.

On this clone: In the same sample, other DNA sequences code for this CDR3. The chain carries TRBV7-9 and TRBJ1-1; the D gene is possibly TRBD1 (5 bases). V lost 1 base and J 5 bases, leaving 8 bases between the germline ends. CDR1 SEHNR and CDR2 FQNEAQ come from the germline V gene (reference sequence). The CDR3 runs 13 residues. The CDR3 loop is CASSLGGGTEAFF. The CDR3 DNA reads TGTGCCAGCAGCTTAGGGGGGGGGACTGAAGCTTTCTTT.

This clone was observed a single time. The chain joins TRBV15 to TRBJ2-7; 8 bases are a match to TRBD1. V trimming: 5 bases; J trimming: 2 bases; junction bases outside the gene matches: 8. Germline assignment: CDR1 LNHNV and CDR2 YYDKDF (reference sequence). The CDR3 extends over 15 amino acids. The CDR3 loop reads CATSGQGQQTYEQYF. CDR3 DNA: TGTGCCACCAGCGGACAGGGTCAGCAGACCTACGAGCAGTACTTC. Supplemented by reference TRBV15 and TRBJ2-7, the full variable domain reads DAMVIQNPRYQVTQFGKPVTLSCSQTLNHNVMYWYQQKSSQAPKLLFHYYDKDFNNEADTPDNFQSRRPNTSFCFLDIRSPGLGDTAMYLCATSGQGQQTYEQYFGPGTRLTVT.

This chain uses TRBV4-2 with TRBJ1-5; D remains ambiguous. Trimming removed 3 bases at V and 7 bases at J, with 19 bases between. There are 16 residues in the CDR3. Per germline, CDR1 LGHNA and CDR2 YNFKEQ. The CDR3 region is CASSQAWGKGDQPQHF. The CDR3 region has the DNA TGTGCCAGCAGCCAGGCTTGGGGAAAGGGAGACCAGCCCCAGCATTTT.

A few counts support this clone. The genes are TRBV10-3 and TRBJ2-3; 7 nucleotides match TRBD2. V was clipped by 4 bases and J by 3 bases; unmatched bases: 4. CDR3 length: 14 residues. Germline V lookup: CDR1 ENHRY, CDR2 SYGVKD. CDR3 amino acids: CAISAGGGTDTQYF. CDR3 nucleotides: TGTGCCATCAGTGCGGGGGGTGGGACAGATACGCAGTATTTT.

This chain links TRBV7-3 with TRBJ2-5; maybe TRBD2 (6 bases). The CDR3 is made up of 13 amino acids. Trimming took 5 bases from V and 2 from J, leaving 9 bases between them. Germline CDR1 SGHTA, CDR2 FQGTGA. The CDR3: CASSRRVQETQYF. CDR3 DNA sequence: TGTGCCAGCAGCCGGAGGGTACAAGAGACCCAGTACTTC.

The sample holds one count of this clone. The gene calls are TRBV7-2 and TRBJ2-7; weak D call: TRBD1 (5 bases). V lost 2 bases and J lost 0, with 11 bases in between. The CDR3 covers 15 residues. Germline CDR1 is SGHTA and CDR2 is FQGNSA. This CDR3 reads CASSLRWGPSYEQYF. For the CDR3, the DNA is TGTGCCAGCAGCTTAAGATGGGGCCCCTCCTACGAGCAGTACTTC. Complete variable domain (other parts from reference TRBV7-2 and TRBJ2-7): GAGVSQSPSNKVTEKGKDVELRCDPISGHTALYWYRQSLGQGLEFLIYFQGNSAPDKSGLPSDRFSAERTGGSVSTLTIQRTQQEDSAVYLCASSLRWGPSYEQYFGPGTRLTVT.

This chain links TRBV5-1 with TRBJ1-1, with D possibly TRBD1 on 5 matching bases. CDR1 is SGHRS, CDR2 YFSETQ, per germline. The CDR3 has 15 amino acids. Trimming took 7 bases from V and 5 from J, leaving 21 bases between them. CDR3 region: CASRLAPGMETEAFF. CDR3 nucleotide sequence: TGCGCCAGCCGATTGGCGCCAGGGATGGAGACTGAAGCTTTCTTT.